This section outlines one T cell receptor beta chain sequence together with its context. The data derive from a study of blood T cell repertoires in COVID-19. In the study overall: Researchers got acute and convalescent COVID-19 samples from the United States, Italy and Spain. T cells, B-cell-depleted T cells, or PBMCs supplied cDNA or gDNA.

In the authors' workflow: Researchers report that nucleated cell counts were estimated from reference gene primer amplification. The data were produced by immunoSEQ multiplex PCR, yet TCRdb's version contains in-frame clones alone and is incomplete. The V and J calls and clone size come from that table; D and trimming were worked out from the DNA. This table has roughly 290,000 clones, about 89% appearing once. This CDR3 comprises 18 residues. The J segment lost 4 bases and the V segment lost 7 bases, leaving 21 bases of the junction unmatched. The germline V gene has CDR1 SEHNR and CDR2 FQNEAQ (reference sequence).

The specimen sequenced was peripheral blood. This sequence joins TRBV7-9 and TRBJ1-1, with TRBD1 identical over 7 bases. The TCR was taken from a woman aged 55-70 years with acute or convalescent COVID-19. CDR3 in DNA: TGTGCCAGCACCCTTTATCTCGAAACAGGGGATGAGGGCACTGAAGCTTTCTTT. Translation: CASTLYLETGDEGTEAFF.